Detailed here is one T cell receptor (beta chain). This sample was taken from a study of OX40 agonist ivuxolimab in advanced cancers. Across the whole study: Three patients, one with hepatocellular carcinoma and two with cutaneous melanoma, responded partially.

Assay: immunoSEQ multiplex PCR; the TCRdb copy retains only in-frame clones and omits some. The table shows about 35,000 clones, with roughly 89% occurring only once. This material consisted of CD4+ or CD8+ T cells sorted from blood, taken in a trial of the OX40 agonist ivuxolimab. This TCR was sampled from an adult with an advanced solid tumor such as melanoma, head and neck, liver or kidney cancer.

The CDR3 protein is CASSEAVGVYGYTF. The DNA for the CDR3 is TGTGCCAGCAGTGAAGCGGTTGGGGTCTATGGCTACACCTTC. The chain is built from TRBV6-1 and TRBJ1-2; D remains ambiguous. The CDR3 runs 14 residues. V was cut by 0 bases and J by 4 bases, with 9 bases left in between. Germline values: CDR1 MNHNS, CDR2 SASEGT.